This TCR beta chain was documented in a study of cytomegalovirus exposure and HLA in healthy donors. 13 Jbeta primers and 60 Vbeta primers were used for the PCR. Measured with immunoSEQ multiplex PCR; TCRdb has only the in-frame clones, and not every one. The sample lists 35,000 to 45,000 clones, 55% to 75% occurring once. CDR3 length equals 15 residues. Looked up from germline, CDR1 is MGHDK and CDR2 is SYGVNS. Trimming pared 2 bases from V and 6 bases from J, leaving 14 bases between. Concerning this clone: Its antigen is still unknown.

Study-level results: As was reported, the HLA-A and HLA-B alleles of most subjects were accurately predicted from TCR beta sequences. Listed as cytomegalovirus-associated were 164 TCR beta chains.

Sequenced material: PBMCs. This chain links TRBV25-1 with TRBJ2-1; D may be TRBD2 (6 bases). This receptor was obtained from a man in his sixties in good health and CMV-seropositive. CDR3 DNA: TGTGCCAGCAGTGAAAGATTGGCGGGAATCAATGAGCAGTTCTTC. Translating it yields CASSERLAGINEQFF.